This T cell receptor (beta chain) emerged from a study of cytomegalovirus exposure and HLA in healthy donors. Study-wide results and limits: It was in a later analysis that TCR association rates were seen to vary by HLA locus, highest for DRB1 and lowest for HLA-C. Reports indicate that TCR beta sequences accurately predicted the HLA-A and HLA-B alleles of most subjects.

Trimming removed 8 bases from V and 5 bases from J; junction bases left unmatched: 13. Germline values: CDR1 SGHRS, CDR2 YFSETQ. CDR3 length: 16 amino acids. It was with 60 Vbeta and 13 Jbeta primers that the PCR ran. Profiling relied on immunoSEQ multiplex PCR, and the TCRdb table lists in-frame clones only, not all of them. Its table records over 75,000 clones. With respect to this clone: What it recognizes is unknown.

This sequence was found in a girl between 5 and 17 years old in good health and CMV-seropositive. This rearrangement joins TRBV5-1 to TRBJ2-1, with 10 bases that match TRBD2. Sequencing was carried out using PBMCs. Here the CDR3 reads CASSRGLARGDNEQFF. CDR3 nucleotide sequence: TGCGCCAGTTCCCGGGGACTAGCGAGGGGAGACAATGAGCAGTTCTTC.